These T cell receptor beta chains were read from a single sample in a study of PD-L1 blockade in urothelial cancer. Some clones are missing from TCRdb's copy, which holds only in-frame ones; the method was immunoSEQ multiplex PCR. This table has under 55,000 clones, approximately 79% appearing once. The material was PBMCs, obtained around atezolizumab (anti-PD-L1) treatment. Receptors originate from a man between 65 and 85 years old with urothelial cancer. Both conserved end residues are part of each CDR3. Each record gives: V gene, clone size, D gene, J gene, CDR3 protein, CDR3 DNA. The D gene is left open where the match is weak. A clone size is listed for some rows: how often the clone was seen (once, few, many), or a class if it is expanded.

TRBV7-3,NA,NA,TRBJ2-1,CASSLGHSVSYNEQFF,TGTGCCAGCAGCTTGGGACACTCAGTCTCCTACAATGAGCAGTTCTTC
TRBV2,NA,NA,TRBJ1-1,CASKGWGAEAFF,TGTGCCAGCAAGGGTTGGGGGGCTGAAGCTTTCTTT
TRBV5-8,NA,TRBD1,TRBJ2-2,CASIPQDRVGTGELFF,TGTGCCAGCATACCCCAAGACAGGGTTGGGACCGGGGAGCTGTTTTTT
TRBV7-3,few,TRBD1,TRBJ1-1,CASSLQGGNTEAFF,TGTGCCAGCAGCTTACAGGGGGGGAACACTGAAGCTTTCTTT
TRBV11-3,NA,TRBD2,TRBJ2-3,CASSPGGNTDTQYF,TGTGCCAGCAGTCCCGGGGGGAACACAGATACGCAGTATTTT
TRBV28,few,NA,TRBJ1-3,CASSLWADEGAGNTIYF,TGTGCCAGCAGTTTATGGGCGGACGAGGGCGCTGGAAACACCATATATTTT
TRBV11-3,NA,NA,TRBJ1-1,CASSQTGMNTEAFF,TGTGCCAGCAGCCAGACGGGTATGAACACTGAAGCTTTCTTT
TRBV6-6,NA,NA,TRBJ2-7,CASSYSANRVSYEQYF,TGTGCCAGCAGTTACTCAGCCAACAGGGTTTCCTACGAGCAGTACTTC
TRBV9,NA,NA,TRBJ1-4,CASSVGKGLYEKLFF,TGTGCCAGCAGCGTAGGGAAGGGGTTGTATGAAAAACTGTTTTTT
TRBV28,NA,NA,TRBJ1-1,CANPDRRNTEAFF,TGTGCCAACCCCGACAGGAGGAACACTGAAGCTTTCTTT
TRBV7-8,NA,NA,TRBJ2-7,CASSLDPQGQYF,TGTGCCAGCAGCTTAGACCCACAGGGGCAGTACTTC
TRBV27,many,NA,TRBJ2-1,CASSTKTRDGYEQFF,TGTGCCAGCAGTACAAAGACTAGAGATGGGTATGAGCAGTTCTTC
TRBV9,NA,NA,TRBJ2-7,CASSVAEGGWGRRYEQYF,TGTGCCAGCAGCGTAGCAGAAGGGGGTTGGGGGAGAAGATACGAGCAGTACTTC
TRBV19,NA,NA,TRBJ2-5,CASSISYQETQYF,TGTGCCAGTAGTATATCCTATCAAGAGACCCAGTACTTC
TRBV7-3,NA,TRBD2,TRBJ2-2,CASSRSGKNTGELFF,TGTGCCAGCAGCCGTAGCGGGAAGAACACCGGGGAGCTGTTTTTT
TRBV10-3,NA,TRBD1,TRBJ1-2,CAITRQGDYGYTF,TGTGCCATCACGCGACAGGGGGACTATGGCTACACCTTC
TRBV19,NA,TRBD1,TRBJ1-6,CASSPQTGSSYNSPLHF,TGTGCCAGTAGTCCGCAGACAGGGAGCTCCTATAATTCACCCCTCCACTTT
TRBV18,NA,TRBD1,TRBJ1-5,CASSQGQGNQPQHF,TGTGCCAGCTCACAGGGACAGGGTAATCAGCCCCAGCATTTT
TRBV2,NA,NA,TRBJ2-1,CASSPGGDEQFF,TGTGCCAGCAGCCCCGGAGGGGATGAGCAGTTCTTC
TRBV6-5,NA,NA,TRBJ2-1,CASNRGGYEQFF,TGTGCCAGCAACCGGGGTGGCTATGAGCAGTTCTTC
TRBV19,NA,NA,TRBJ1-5,CASTQGYQPQHF,TGTGCCAGTACCCAGGGGTATCAGCCCCAGCATTTT
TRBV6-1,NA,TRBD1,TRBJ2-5,CALRTGHETQYF,TGTGCCCTTAGGACAGGGCACGAGACCCAGTACTTC
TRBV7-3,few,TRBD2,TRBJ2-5,CASSVAGRETQYF,TGTGCCAGCAGCGTAGCGGGGAGAGAGACCCAGTACTTC
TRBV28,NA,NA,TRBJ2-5,CASSARPSLETQYF,TGTGCCAGCAGTGCACGGCCTAGTCTGGAGACCCAGTACTTC
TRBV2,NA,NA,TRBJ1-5,CASSQEGAFNQPQHF,TGTGCCAGCAGTCAAGAAGGGGCGTTTAATCAGCCCCAGCATTTT
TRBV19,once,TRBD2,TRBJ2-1,CASRRGGVNEQFF,TGTGCCAGTAGGCGGGGGGGGGTGAATGAGCAGTTCTTC
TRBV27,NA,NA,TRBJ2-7,CASSLSRQYEQYF,TGTGCCAGCAGTTTATCCCGACAGTACGAGCAGTACTTC
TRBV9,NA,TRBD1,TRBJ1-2,CASSVGGQGRFEYGYTF,TGTGCCAGCAGCGTAGGGGGACAGGGACGGTTTGAGTATGGCTACACCTTC
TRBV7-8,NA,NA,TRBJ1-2,CASWSAYGYTF,TGTGCCAGCTGGTCAGCGTATGGCTACACCTTC
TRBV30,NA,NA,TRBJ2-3,CAWTSGTDTQYF,TGTGCCTGGACTAGCGGCACAGATACGCAGTATTTT
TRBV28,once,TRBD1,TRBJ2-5,CASRSGTGGVETQYF,TGTGCCAGCAGAAGCGGGACAGGGGGCGTAGAGACCCAGTACTTC
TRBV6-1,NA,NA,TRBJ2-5,CASSEARRLVETQYF,TGTGCCAGCAGTGAAGCAAGGCGACTGGTGGAGACCCAGTACTTC
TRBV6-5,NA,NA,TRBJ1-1,CASREHRAVNTEAFF,TGTGCCAGCAGGGAACACAGGGCGGTGAACACTGAAGCTTTCTTT
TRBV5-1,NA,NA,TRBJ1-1,CASTRDLGTEAFF,TGCGCCAGCACCAGGGATTTGGGCACTGAAGCTTTCTTT
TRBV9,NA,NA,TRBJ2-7,CASSVLPGLTYEQYF,TGTGCCAGCAGCGTACTGCCAGGTTTAACCTACGAGCAGTACTTC
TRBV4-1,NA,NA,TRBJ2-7,CASSYDRTYEQYF,TGCGCCAGCAGCTACGACAGAACCTACGAGCAGTACTTC
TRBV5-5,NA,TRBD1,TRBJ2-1,CASSFGSGGDEQFF,TGTGCCAGCAGCTTCGGGTCAGGGGGAGATGAGCAGTTCTTC
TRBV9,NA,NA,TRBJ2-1,CASSVAVSPYNEQFF,TGTGCCAGCAGCGTAGCAGTATCCCCTTACAATGAGCAGTTCTTC
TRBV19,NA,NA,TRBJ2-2,CASSAPGSLRTGELFF,TGTGCCAGTAGTGCCCCAGGGTCCCTTAGGACCGGGGAGCTGTTTTTT
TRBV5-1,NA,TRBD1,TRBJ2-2,CASSRRQGNAGELFF,TGCGCCAGCAGCAGAAGACAGGGAAACGCCGGGGAGCTGTTTTTT
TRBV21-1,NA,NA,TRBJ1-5,CASSKRTGEGMAWGQPQHF,TGTGCCAGCAGCAAGAGGACAGGGGAGGGGATGGCTTGGGGTCAGCCCCAGCATTTT
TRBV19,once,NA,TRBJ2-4,CASSISTGTQNIQYF,TGTGCCAGTAGTATCTCCACAGGGACCCAAAACATTCAGTACTTC
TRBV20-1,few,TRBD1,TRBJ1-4,CSAARTGVLFF,TGCAGTGCCGCAAGGACAGGGGTACTGTTTTTT
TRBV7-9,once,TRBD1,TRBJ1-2,CASSNDRALGYTF,TGTGCCAGCAGCAACGACAGGGCCCTTGGCTACACCTTC
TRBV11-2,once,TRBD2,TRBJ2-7,CASSLNSGNYEQYF,TGTGCCAGCAGCTTAAATAGCGGGAACTACGAGCAGTACTTC
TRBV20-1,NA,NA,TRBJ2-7,CSASAVLEQYF,TGCAGTGCATCAGCGGTCCTCGAGCAGTACTTC
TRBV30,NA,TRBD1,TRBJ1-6,CAWRGQGESSPLHF,TGTGCCTGGCGCGGACAGGGGGAATCGTCACCCCTCCACTTT